A single sample is the source of the 27 T cell receptor beta chains below, sequenced in a study of blood T cell dynamics during melanoma immunotherapy. Sample time point: pre-treatment baseline. Method: immunoSEQ multiplex PCR; TCRdb's copy keeps in-frame clones and lacks some. Here the sample spans 8,500 to 11,000 clones, about 88% being singletons. The source material was blood, sampled from a patient treated with checkpoint blockade. These receptors all come from a human donor with melanoma.

This chain uses TRBV7-9 with TRBJ2-7, with D perhaps TRBD1 (6 bases). V was cut by 4 bases and J by 3 bases, with 19 bases left in between. The CDR3 has 16 amino acids. Germline assignment: CDR1 SEHNR and CDR2 FQNEAQ (reference sequence). The CDR3 protein is CASSSVDSPLDYEQYF. CDR3 nucleotide sequence: TGTGCCAGCAGCTCAGTGGACAGCCCATTAGACTACGAGCAGTACTTC.

The chain carries TRBV6-6 and TRBJ2-7, with a weak D call TRBD2 (7 bases). The CDR3 spans 16 residues. CDR1 and CDR2 from the germline V gene are MNHNY and SVGAGI (reference sequence). V lost 0 bases and J 0 bases, leaving 12 bases between the germline ends. CDR3 region: CASSYSGRGDSYEQYF. CDR3 bases: TGTGCCAGCAGTTACTCGGGGAGGGGGGACTCCTACGAGCAGTACTTC.

The chain employs TRBV6-1 and TRBJ1-1, with D perhaps TRBD1 (5 bases). Trimming shortened V by 6 bases and J by 5 bases, and 10 bases separated the two germline ends. Germline V lookup: CDR1 MNHNS, CDR2 SASEGT. The CDR3 sequence is 12 residues long. CDR3 amino acids: CASRGGGTEAFF. The CDR3 region has the DNA TGTGCCAGCAGGGGCGGGGGGACTGAAGCTTTCTTT.

The chain is built from TRBV9 and TRBJ1-2; 8 bases map to TRBD1. The V and J ends lost 4 bases and 6 bases, in that order; junction bases with no gene match: 8. The V gene's germline CDR1 is SGDLS and CDR2 YYNGEE. The CDR3 contains 14 residues. The CDR3 loop reads CASSSFDRGNGYTF. The CDR3 bases are TGTGCCAGCAGCTCCTTTGACAGGGGTAATGGCTACACCTTC. Variable domain in full (rest from reference TRBV9 and TRBJ1-2): DSGVTQTPKHLITATGQRVTLRCSPRSGDLSVYWYQQSLDQGLQFLIQYYNGEERAKGNILERFSAQQFPDLHSELNLSSLELGDSALYFCASSSFDRGNGYTFGSGTRLTVV.

The chain couples TRBV18 to TRBJ2-2, with D perhaps TRBD1 or TRBD2 (5 bases each). V dropped 1 base and J dropped 0 bases, with 9 bases sitting between them. Germline CDR1 is KGHSH and CDR2 is LQKENI. The CDR3 runs to 16 residues. Written as DNA, the CDR3 is TGTGCCAGCTCACCACGGGACGGTTCGAACACCGGGGAGCTGTTTTTT. Its protein product is CASSPRDGSNTGELFF.

The chain employs TRBV15 and TRBJ1-1; 8 positions agree with TRBD1. V trimming: 5 bases; J trimming: 8 bases; junction bases outside the gene matches: 7. The CDR3 has 13 residues. Germline CDR1 and CDR2: LNHNV and YYDKDF (reference sequence). The CDR3 is CATSLTGVTEAFF. As DNA, the CDR3 is TGTGCCACCAGCCTGACAGGGGTCACCGAAGCTTTCTTT.

This chain uses TRBV5-1 with TRBJ1-2; 9 bases are shared with TRBD1. CDR3 size: 14 residues. J was trimmed by 5 bases and V by 3 bases; bases with no gene match: 5. CDR1 SGHRS and CDR2 YFSETQ come from the germline V gene. The CDR3 bases are TGCGCCAGCAGCTGGACAGGGGAGAGATATGGCTACACCTTC. Protein: CASSWTGERYGYTF.

J is TRBJ1-5 and V is TRBV30; D remains unclear. From germline, CDR1 is GTSNPN and CDR2 SVGIG (reference sequence). V dropped 0 bases and J dropped 2 bases, with 8 bases sitting between them. This CDR3 has 14 amino acids. The CDR3 is CAWSVGLGNQPQHF. The CDR3 nucleotides are TGTGCCTGGAGTGTGGGCTTGGGCAATCAGCCCCAGCATTTT.

This rearrangement joins TRBV6-4 to TRBJ1-5, with D hard to call. Germline V gives CDR1 MRHNA, CDR2 SNTAGT. This CDR3 region has 14 residues. V gave up 7 bases and J gave up 5 bases, with 15 bases separating them. This CDR3 reads CASIRTKFYQPQHF. CDR3 nucleotide sequence: TGTGCCAGCATCAGGACGAAGTTTTATCAGCCCCAGCATTTT.

The CDR3 coding sequence is TGTGCCAGCAGCTTAGATGGGAAAGGGAAGGAGCCCCAGCATTTT. Protein: CASSLDGKGKEPQHF. J is TRBJ1-5 and V is TRBV11-3; D gene ambiguous. The CDR3 consists of 15 residues. Germline CDR1 and CDR2: SGHNT and YENEEA. The ends were cut back, 0 bases at V and 8 bases at J, with 14 bases in the middle.

This clone has only a few counts. The chain combines TRBV27 with TRBJ2-2, with 9 nucleotides matching TRBD1. The trim removed 6 bases at V and 6 bases at J, leaving 5 bases unmatched. The CDR3 is made up of 14 amino acids. Germline CDR1 MNHEY, CDR2 SMNVEV (reference sequence). The CDR3 reads CASRWDRASGELFF. The CDR3 DNA sequence: TGTGCCAGCAGATGGGACAGGGCGTCCGGGGAGCTGTTTTTT.

The J gene is TRBJ2-7, the V gene TRBV6-1; D unresolved. The CDR3 loop spans 14 amino acids. Germline loops: CDR1 MNHNS, CDR2 SASEGT. Trimming stripped 6 bases from V and 2 bases from J, with 14 bases between. CDR3 sequence: CASRSVSPPYEQYF. CDR3 nucleotide sequence: TGTGCCAGCAGGTCTGTCTCACCTCCCTACGAGCAGTACTTC.

The rearrangement joins TRBV7-9 to TRBJ1-5; D remains ambiguous. This CDR3 spans 13 amino acids. The ends were cut back, 0 bases at V and 0 bases at J, with 0 bases in the middle. CDR1 and CDR2 (germline): SEHNR, FQNEAQ (reference sequence). In DNA, the CDR3 is TGTGCCAGCAGCTTAGCTAGCAATCAGCCCCAGCATTTT. This encodes CASSLASNQPQHF.

The chain couples TRBV18 to TRBJ2-1; 9 nucleotides agree with TRBD1. The CDR3 is 18 residues long. From germline, CDR1 is KGHSH and CDR2 LQKENI. With 3 bases clipped from V and 1 base from J, the junction kept 10 bases outside the gene matches. The CDR3, as DNA: TGTGCCAGCTCACCTAATCAACAGGGGGCGGCGTCCTACAATGAGCAGTTCTTC. Translated, it gives CASSPNQQGAASYNEQFF.

The V call is TRBV6-1, the J call TRBJ1-5; D uncertain. V was clipped by 7 bases and J by 7 bases, with 14 bases between them. The CDR3 loop spans 13 amino acids. Germline V CDR1 and CDR2: MNHNS, SASEGT. The DNA for the CDR3 is TGTGCCAGCACTAGGAGCCTCGGGCAGCCCCAGCATTTT. Its protein product is CASTRSLGQPQHF.

The gene calls are TRBV4-2 and TRBJ2-4, with TRBD2 matching over 14 bases. This CDR3 region has 19 residues. V was pared by 4 bases and J by 0 bases, with 8 bases of the junction left unmatched. The germline V gene has CDR1 LGHNA and CDR2 YNFKEQ. CDR3 in amino acids: CASSPKGLAGEGAKNIQYF. CDR3 sequence (DNA): TGTGCCAGCAGCCCAAAGGGACTAGCGGGAGAAGGAGCCAAAAACATTCAGTACTTC.

This clone turned up a few times. V gene TRBV27 combines with J gene TRBJ1-5; 9 positions agree with TRBD1. This CDR3 contains 15 residues. Germline CDR1 is MNHEY and CDR2 is SMNVEV (reference sequence). With 4 bases clipped from V and 3 bases from J, the junction kept 4 bases outside the gene matches. CDR3 amino acids: CASSWTGDPNQPQHF. The CDR3 DNA follows: TGTGCCAGCAGTTGGACAGGGGACCCCAATCAGCCCCAGCATTTT.

V gene TRBV5-6 combines with J gene TRBJ1-2; D remains unclear. This CDR3 spans 16 amino acids. V shed 0 bases and J shed 0 bases, with 12 bases lying between them. Germline V lookup: CDR1 SGHDT, CDR2 YYEEEE. CDR3 amino acids: CASSLVSKAANYGYTF. The CDR3 nucleotides read TGTGCCAGCAGCTTGGTTTCGAAGGCGGCTAACTATGGCTACACCTTC.

This clone has only one observation. The rearrangement links TRBV10-1 to TRBJ2-1; 12 bases fit TRBD2. Germline V lookup: CDR1 WNHNN, CDR2 SYGVQD (reference sequence). V shed 0 bases, J shed 6 bases, and the junction held 9 bases outside the gene matches. This CDR3 is built from 18 residues. The CDR3 reads CASSESIGLAGPINEQFF. CDR3 DNA sequence: TGCGCCAGCAGTGAGTCAATAGGACTAGCGGGACCCATCAATGAGCAGTTCTTC.

V and J are TRBV30 and TRBJ2-5; a possible D gene is TRBD1 (5 bases). Trimming left V 3 bases short and J 4 bases short, with 15 bases between. Germline CDR1 is GTSNPN and CDR2 is SVGIG (reference sequence). The CDR3 loop spans 14 amino acids. In nucleotides, the CDR3 is TGTGCCTGGAGCGGCAGGGTGTATCGAGAGACCCAGTACTTC. Amino acids: CAWSGRVYRETQYF.

This clone was observed a single time. This chain links TRBV7-3 with TRBJ2-5; weak D call: TRBD1 (6 bases). The length of the CDR3 is 15 residues. V lost 0 bases and J lost 1, with 9 bases in between. Per germline, CDR1 SGHTA and CDR2 FQGTGA. Written as DNA, the CDR3 is TGTGCCAGCAGCTTAACACAGGGTATCCAAGAGACCCAGTACTTC. This sequence encodes CASSLTQGIQETQYF.

This sequence joins TRBV25-1 and TRBJ2-7; TRBD2 might be the D (6 bases). V shed 4 bases and J shed 6 bases, with 22 bases lying between them. The CDR3 covers 16 residues. Germline V gene lookup returns CDR1 MGHDK and CDR2 SYGVNS. Here the CDR3 DNA reads TGTGCCAGCAGTGGTGGGGGGACTTCAGGATTATCCGAGCAGTACTTC. This codes for CASSGGGTSGLSEQYF.

The chain uses TRBV4-2 and TRBJ2-5; 9 nucleotides match TRBD2. Unmatched junction bases numbered 5, after V lost 1 base and J lost 5 bases. This CDR3 is 15 amino acids long. Per germline, CDR1 LGHNA and CDR2 YNFKEQ. The CDR3 DNA reads TGTGCCAGCAGCCAAGGAGCGGGGGGCGAGGAGACCCAGTACTTC. It translates to CASSQGAGGEETQYF.

The chain combines TRBV30 with TRBJ2-3; D may be TRBD1 (6 bases). This CDR3 is 16 amino acids long. V lost 0 bases to trimming and J lost 0 bases, with 13 bases between them. The germline V gene encodes CDR1 GTSNPN and CDR2 SVGIG (reference sequence). CDR3 region: CAWSVEQGLSTDTQYF. The CDR3 DNA is TGTGCCTGGAGTGTAGAACAGGGCCTTAGCACAGATACGCAGTATTTT.

The chain is built from TRBV10-3 and TRBJ1-2; TRBD1 matches 10 bases. Germline V lookup: CDR1 ENHRY, CDR2 SYGVKD. J lost 3 bases, V lost 3 bases, and 7 bases had no gene match. CDR3 length: 16 residues. CDR3 sequence reads: CAISDPTTGGYYGYTF. Written as DNA, the CDR3 is TGTGCCATCAGTGATCCTACGACAGGGGGCTACTATGGCTACACCTTC.

This rearrangement joins TRBV7-6 to TRBJ2-3; 10 nucleotides align to TRBD1. The J segment lost 3 bases and the V segment lost 5 bases, leaving 5 bases of the junction unmatched. CDR3 length equals 15 residues. Germline-derived CDR1 and CDR2 are SGHVS and FNYEAQ. The chain's CDR3 is CASSPWTGGTDTQYF. The CDR3 coding sequence is TGTGCCAGCAGCCCCTGGACAGGGGGTACAGATACGCAGTATTTT.

This clone was observed once. V gene TRBV27 combines with J gene TRBJ1-5; 9 bases are a match to TRBD1. V trimming: 3 bases; J trimming: 6 bases; junction bases outside the gene matches: 9. CDR3 length: 16 amino acids. CDR1 and CDR2 from the germline V gene are MNHEY and SMNVEV (reference sequence). CDR3 residues: CASSFSGQGIGQPQHF. In nucleotides, the CDR3 is TGTGCCAGCAGTTTTTCTGGACAGGGGATAGGTCAGCCCCAGCATTTT.